These 11 T cell receptor beta chains were all obtained from the same sample, sequenced in a study of regulatory T cells in long-lasting Graves disease. Time point of the sample: newly diagnosed GD, antithyroid drugs for less than 3 months. The TCR library used RNA extracted from PBMCs. Assembly of TCR beta libraries relied on iRepertoire HTBI primers together with Arm-PCR of CDR3 regions. TCRdb reprocessed the multiplex PCR reads with MiXCR, giving one entry per CDR3 protein. The data hold roughly 440,000 distinct CDR3 sequences, with roughly 17% observed a single time. These same data were also listed under a study on T cells in Graves' hyperthyroidism and ophthalmopathy.

Sequenced here: peripheral blood mononuclear cells (PBMCs), sampled at new diagnosis, from a patient treated with antithyroid drugs. These receptor sequences come from a woman under 30 with Graves disease.

In this sample, this clonotype turned up many times. The CDR3 DNA follows: TGCGCCAGCAGTGGAGCGGGAGCCCACAATGAGCAGTTCTTC. This codes for CASSGAGAHNEQFF. The J gene is TRBJ2-1, the V gene TRBV5-1; 8 nucleotides match TRBD2. Losses at the gene ends were 5 bases for V and 5 bases for J; bases not matched to a gene: 6. This CDR3 has 14 residues. CDR1 is SGHRS, CDR2 YFSETQ, per germline.

The CDR3 sequence: CASSLVRASGGHEQYF. DNA for the CDR3: TGTGCCAGCAGCTTAGTGCGAGCTAGCGGGGGCCACGAGCAGTACTTC. The chain links TRBV7-2 to TRBJ2-7, with TRBD2 identical over 10 bases. V lost 1 base and J lost 5; bases outside the gene matches: 8. The CDR3 is 16 residues long. CDR1 and CDR2 from the germline V gene are SGHTA and FQGNSA.

This clonotype was seen ten or more times. The chain is built from TRBV28 and TRBJ2-2; possibly TRBD2 for D (5 bases). CDR1 is MDHEN and CDR2 is SYDVKM in the germline V gene. The CDR3 contains 16 residues. Trimming removed 6 bases from V and 4 bases from J, with 18 bases in between. In nucleotides, the CDR3 is TGTGCCAGCAGGCAGACGACGGTGGGGAGCACCGGGGAGCTGTTTTTT. Translating gives CASRQTTVGSTGELFF.

The V gene is TRBV10-1, the J gene TRBJ2-3, with D perhaps matching TRBD2 (6 bases). The CDR3 spans 14 residues. Germline V lookup: CDR1 WNHNN, CDR2 SYGVQD (reference sequence). CDR3 sequence: CALRVAASTDTQYF. CDR3 bases: TGCGCACTGCGGGTAGCGGCAAGCACAGATACGCAGTATTTT.

The rearrangement joins TRBV20-1 to TRBJ2-2; D not certain. The CDR3 is made up of 13 amino acids. CDR1 DFQATT and CDR2 SNEGSKA come from the germline V gene (reference sequence). V was trimmed by 5 bases and J by 6 bases, leaving 13 bases between them. The CDR3 bases are TGCAGTGCTGGCGGTGGTTCCGCCGGGGAGCTGTTTTTT. It encodes CSAGGGSAGELFF.

The chain recombines TRBV20-1 with TRBJ2-7, with D hard to call. The V and J ends lost 4 bases and 3 bases respectively, with 7 bases between them. Germline-derived CDR1 and CDR2 are DFQATT and SNEGSKA (reference sequence). There are 11 residues in the CDR3. CDR3 in DNA: TGCAGTGCTATCGGCCACTACGAGCAGTACTTC. This codes for CSAIGHYEQYF.

V gene TRBV12-3 or TRBV12-4 combines with J gene TRBJ1-1; D not resolved. V shed 6 bases and J shed 0 bases, with 5 bases lying between them. The CDR3 spans 12 residues. CDR3 in DNA: TGTGCCAGCAGACCAATGAACACTGAAGCTTTCTTT. Translated, it gives CASRPMNTEAFF.

This clonotype was found many times. The chain joins TRBV27 to TRBJ2-1; the D gene is possibly TRBD2 (5 bases). V was cut by 5 bases and J by 9 bases, with 8 bases left in between. CDR1 MNHEY and CDR2 SMNVEV come from the germline V gene (reference sequence). This CDR3 is built from 11 residues. CDR3 sequence: CASSQGSEQFF. CDR3 DNA: TGTGCCAGCAGTCAAGGGAGTGAGCAGTTCTTC.

Many counts were recorded for this clonotype. This chain joins TRBV7-6 and TRBJ2-5, with TRBD2 identical over 7 bases. V dropped 0 bases and J dropped 4; count of bases not matched to a gene: 2. Germline CDR1 is SGHVS and CDR2 is FNYEAQ. The CDR3 is made up of 14 amino acids. The CDR3 loop is CASSLAGRGETQYF. For the CDR3, the DNA is TGTGCCAGCAGCTTAGCGGGGAGGGGAGAGACCCAGTACTTC.

In its sample, this clonotype was seen many times. This sequence joins TRBV7-9 and TRBJ2-1; the D is unclear. V lost 1 base, J lost 0 bases, and 10 bases lay in between. The germline V gene has CDR1 SEHNR and CDR2 FQNEAQ (reference sequence). This CDR3 contains 16 residues. The chain's CDR3 is CASSLGAAPSYNEQFF. The CDR3 nucleotides read TGTGCCAGCAGCTTAGGGGCGGCCCCCTCCTACAATGAGCAGTTCTTC.

As regards this clonotype: A much larger clonotype is one base distant, so this may be a read error. The chain employs TRBV11-2 and TRBJ2-5; the D gene is possibly TRBD1 (6 bases). The J call is doubtful: the DNA matches TRBJ2-1 better. CDR3 length: 15 residues. CDR1 and CDR2 from the germline V gene are SGHAT and FQNNGV. The CDR3 coding sequence is TGTGCCAGCAGCTCCAGCCACGGACAGACCTACGAGCAGTTCTTC. Protein: CASSSSHGQTYEQFF.